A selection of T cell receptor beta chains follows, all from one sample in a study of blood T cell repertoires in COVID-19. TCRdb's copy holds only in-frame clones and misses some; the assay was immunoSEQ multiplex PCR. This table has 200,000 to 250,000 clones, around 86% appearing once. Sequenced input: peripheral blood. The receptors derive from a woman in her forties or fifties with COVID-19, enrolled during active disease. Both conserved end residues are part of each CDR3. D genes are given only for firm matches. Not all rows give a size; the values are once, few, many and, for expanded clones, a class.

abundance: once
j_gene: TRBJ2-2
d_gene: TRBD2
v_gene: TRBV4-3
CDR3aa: CASSQAFMLAGGRAGELFF
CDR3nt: TGCGCCAGCAGCCAAGCGTTTATGCTAGCGGGGGGGCGAGCCGGGGAGCTGTTTTTT

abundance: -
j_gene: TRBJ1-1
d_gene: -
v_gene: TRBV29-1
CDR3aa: CSSGNTEAFF
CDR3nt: TGCAGCTCAGGGAACACTGAAGCTTTCTTT

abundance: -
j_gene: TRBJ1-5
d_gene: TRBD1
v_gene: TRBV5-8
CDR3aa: CASSTDGQGRSQPQHF
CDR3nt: TGTGCCAGCAGCACCGATGGACAGGGGAGAAGTCAGCCCCAGCATTTT

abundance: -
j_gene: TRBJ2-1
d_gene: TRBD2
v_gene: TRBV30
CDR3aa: CAWSGGAYNEQFF
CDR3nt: TGTGCCTGGAGCGGGGGGGCTTACAATGAGCAGTTCTTC

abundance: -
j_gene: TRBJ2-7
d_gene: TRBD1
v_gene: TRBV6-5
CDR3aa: CASEVGQGAYEQYF
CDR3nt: TGTGCCAGCGAAGTGGGACAGGGGGCCTACGAGCAGTACTTC

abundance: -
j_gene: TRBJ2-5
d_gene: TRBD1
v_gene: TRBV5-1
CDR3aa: CASSLEYRTGEETQYF
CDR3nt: TGCGCCAGCAGCTTGGAATATAGGACAGGGGAAGAGACCCAGTACTTC

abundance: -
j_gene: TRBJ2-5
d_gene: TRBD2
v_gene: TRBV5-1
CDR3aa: CASRSGAAEETQYF
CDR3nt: TGCGCCAGCAGGAGCGGGGCAGCGGAAGAGACCCAGTACTTC

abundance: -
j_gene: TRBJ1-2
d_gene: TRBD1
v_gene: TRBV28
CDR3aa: CASSPGGQGIHGYTF
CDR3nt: TGTGCCAGCAGTCCCGGGGGACAGGGGATCCATGGCTACACCTTC

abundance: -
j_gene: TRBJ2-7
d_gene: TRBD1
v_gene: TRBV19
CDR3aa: CASSPGQGAYEQYF
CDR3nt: TGTGCCAGTAGTCCGGGACAGGGGGCCTACGAGCAGTACTTC

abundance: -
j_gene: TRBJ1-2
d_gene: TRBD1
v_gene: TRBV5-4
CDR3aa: CASGDRAISYGYTF
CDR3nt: TGTGCCAGCGGAGACAGGGCGATATCCTATGGCTACACCTTC

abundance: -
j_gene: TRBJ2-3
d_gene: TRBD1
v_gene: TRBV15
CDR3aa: CATSRDRAGTGNRDTQYF
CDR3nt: TGTGCCACCAGCAGAGATAGGGCCGGGACAGGCAACAGGGATACGCAGTATTTT

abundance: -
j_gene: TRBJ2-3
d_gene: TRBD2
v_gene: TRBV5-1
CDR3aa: CASSLGGSGGDTQYF
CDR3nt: TGCGCCAGCAGCTTGGGAGGTAGCGGGGGAGATACGCAGTATTTT

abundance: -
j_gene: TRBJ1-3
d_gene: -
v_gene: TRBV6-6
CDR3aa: CASSYDRGAGNTIYF
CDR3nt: TGTGCCAGCAGTTACGATCGCGGTGCGGGAAACACCATATATTTT

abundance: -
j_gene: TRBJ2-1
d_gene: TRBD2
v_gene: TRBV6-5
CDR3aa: CASEAGGSSYNEQFF
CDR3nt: TGTGCCAGTGAAGCAGGCGGGAGCTCCTACAATGAGCAGTTCTTC

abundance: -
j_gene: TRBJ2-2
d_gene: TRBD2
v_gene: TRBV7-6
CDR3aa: CASTIAGGPTGELFF
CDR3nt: TGTGCCAGCACCATCGCGGGGGGGCCCACCGGGGAGCTGTTTTTT

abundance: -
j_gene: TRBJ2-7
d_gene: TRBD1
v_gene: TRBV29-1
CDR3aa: CSARTGSSSYEQYF
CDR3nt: TGCAGCGCGCGGACAGGTTCAAGCTCCTACGAGCAGTACTTC

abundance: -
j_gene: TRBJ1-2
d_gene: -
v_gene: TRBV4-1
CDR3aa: CASSQGTATNYGYTF
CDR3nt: TGCGCCAGCAGCCAAGGGACAGCAACTAACTATGGCTACACCTTC

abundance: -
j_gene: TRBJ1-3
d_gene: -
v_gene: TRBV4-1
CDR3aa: CASSQVSGDGNTIYF
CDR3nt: TGCGCCAGCAGCCAAGTTTCGGGGGACGGAAACACCATATATTTT

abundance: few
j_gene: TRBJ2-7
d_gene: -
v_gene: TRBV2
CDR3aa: CASTDGPGSTYEQYF
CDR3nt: TGTGCCAGCACCGACGGTCCGGGGAGTACCTACGAGCAGTACTTC

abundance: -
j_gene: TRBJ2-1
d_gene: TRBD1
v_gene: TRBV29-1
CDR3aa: CSVVGQGWDEQFF
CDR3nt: TGCAGCGTTGTCGGACAGGGCTGGGATGAGCAGTTCTTC

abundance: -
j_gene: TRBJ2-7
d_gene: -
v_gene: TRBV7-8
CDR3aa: CASSYTQGRYEQYF
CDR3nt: TGTGCCAGCAGCTACACCCAGGGCCGGTACGAGCAGTACTTC

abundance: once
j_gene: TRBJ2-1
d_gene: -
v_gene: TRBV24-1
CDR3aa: CATSGGGGSYNEQFF
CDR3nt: TGTGCCACCAGTGGGGGAGGGGGTTCCTACAATGAGCAGTTCTTC

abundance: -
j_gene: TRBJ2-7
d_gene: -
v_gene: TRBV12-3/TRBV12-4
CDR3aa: CASSFPGVEQYF
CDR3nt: TGTGCCAGCAGTTTTCCGGGGGTCGAGCAGTACTTC

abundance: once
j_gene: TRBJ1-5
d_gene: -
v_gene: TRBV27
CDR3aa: CASSSVFGPQHF
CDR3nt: TGTGCCAGCAGTTCGGTGTTTGGGCCCCAGCATTTT

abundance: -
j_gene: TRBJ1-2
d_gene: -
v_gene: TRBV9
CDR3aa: CASSVSGRDIYGYTF
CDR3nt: TGTGCCAGCAGCGTAAGCGGCCGGGACATCTATGGCTACACCTTC

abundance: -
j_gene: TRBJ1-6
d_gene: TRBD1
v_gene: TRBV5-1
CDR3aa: CASSIFDGQGSSYNSPLHF
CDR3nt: TGCGCCAGCAGCATATTCGATGGACAGGGGAGTTCCTATAATTCACCCCTCCACTTT

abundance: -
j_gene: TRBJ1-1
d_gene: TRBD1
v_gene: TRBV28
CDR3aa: CASIYQGAQGWYTEAFF
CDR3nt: TGTGCCAGCATTTATCAGGGGGCCCAAGGGTGGTACACTGAAGCTTTCTTT

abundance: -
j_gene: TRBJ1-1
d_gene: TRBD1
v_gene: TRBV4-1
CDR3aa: CASSQGPTGDMNTEAFF
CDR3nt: TGCGCCAGCAGCCAGGGCCCGACAGGGGACATGAACACTGAAGCTTTCTTT

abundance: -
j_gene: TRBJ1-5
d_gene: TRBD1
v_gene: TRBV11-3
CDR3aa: CASNYRPPGTGSETQPQHF
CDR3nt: TGTGCCAGCAACTACCGTCCTCCCGGGACAGGGTCCGAAACCCAGCCCCAGCATTTT

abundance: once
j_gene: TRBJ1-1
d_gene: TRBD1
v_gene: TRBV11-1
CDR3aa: CASSPRTGWNTEAFF
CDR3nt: TGTGCCAGCAGCCCCCGGACAGGGTGGAACACTGAAGCTTTCTTT

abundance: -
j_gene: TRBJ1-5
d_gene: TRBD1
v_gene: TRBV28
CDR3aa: CASSPARTGGIGNQPQHF
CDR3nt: TGTGCCAGCAGTCCGGCTCGGACAGGGGGAATTGGCAATCAGCCCCAGCATTTT

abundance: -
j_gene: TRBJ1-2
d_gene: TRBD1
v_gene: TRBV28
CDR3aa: CASSLDRGYGYTF
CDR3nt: TGTGCCAGCAGTCTGGACAGGGGCTATGGCTACACCTTC